These T cell receptor beta chains were read from a single sample in a study of CD8+ T cells in alopecia areata. Only in-frame clones appear in the TCRdb table, and some are missing; sequencing was by immunoSEQ multiplex PCR. The table has about 100,000 clones, 55% to 70% seen once. The sequencing used CD8+ T cells sorted from blood, collected at approximately week 55, from a patient treated with tofacitinib. These receptors all come from a human donor with alopecia areata. The CDR3 runs from the conserved cysteine through the conserved F or W. The order of the fields is J gene, V gene, CDR3 protein.

J gene: TRBJ2-4; V gene: TRBV13; CDR3 protein: CASSFERAQNIQYF
J gene: TRBJ2-6; V gene: TRBV10-3; CDR3 protein: CAISDRDGGSSGANVLTF
J gene: TRBJ2-7; V gene: TRBV2; CDR3 protein: CASRGSEQYF
J gene: TRBJ2-5; V gene: TRBV6-5; CDR3 protein: CASSYGQAQETQYF
J gene: TRBJ2-7; V gene: TRBV30; CDR3 protein: CAWTPPGVYEQYF
J gene: TRBJ2-3; V gene: TRBV20-1; CDR3 protein: CSARGDTQYF
J gene: TRBJ2-7; V gene: TRBV7-9; CDR3 protein: CASQPTESYEQYF
J gene: TRBJ2-3; V gene: TRBV29-1; CDR3 protein: CSVEWGVADTQYF
J gene: TRBJ1-2; V gene: TRBV19; CDR3 protein: CASSIGAGYGYTF
J gene: TRBJ2-5; V gene: TRBV7-6; CDR3 protein: CASSLLSGPQETQYF
J gene: TRBJ2-7; V gene: TRBV29-1; CDR3 protein: CSVPTPGLPDEQYF
J gene: TRBJ2-3; V gene: TRBV7-9; CDR3 protein: CASSTDTQYF
J gene: TRBJ2-7; V gene: TRBV5-1; CDR3 protein: CASSFGEGAYEQYF
J gene: TRBJ2-5; V gene: TRBV5-1; CDR3 protein: CASAPATGLETQYF
J gene: TRBJ2-7; V gene: TRBV7-9; CDR3 protein: CASSRPRQDTQLGQYF
J gene: TRBJ2-1; V gene: TRBV2; CDR3 protein: CASQISGGLDNEQFF
J gene: TRBJ2-3; V gene: TRBV11-2; CDR3 protein: CASTLRGTDTQYF
J gene: TRBJ1-1; V gene: TRBV5-6; CDR3 protein: CASSLGRGLKAFF
J gene: TRBJ1-2; V gene: TRBV23-1; CDR3 protein: CASYPGKPNYGYTF
J gene: TRBJ2-7; V gene: TRBV13; CDR3 protein: CASSLGQGTYEQYF
J gene: TRBJ2-1; V gene: TRBV21-1; CDR3 protein: CASSKGVNEQFF
J gene: TRBJ2-6; V gene: TRBV29-1; CDR3 protein: CSVVGTAASGANVLTF
J gene: TRBJ2-3; V gene: TRBV7-9; CDR3 protein: CASSAGTGGTDTQYF
J gene: TRBJ1-6; V gene: TRBV27; CDR3 protein: CASSSLTSYNSPLHF
J gene: TRBJ1-4; V gene: TRBV4-2; CDR3 protein: CASSPTSGQGAEKLFF
J gene: TRBJ2-3; V gene: TRBV6-6; CDR3 protein: CASSYTIADTQYF
J gene: TRBJ2-1; V gene: TRBV30; CDR3 protein: CAWSVLAGGGNEQFF
J gene: TRBJ2-5; V gene: TRBV7-8; CDR3 protein: CASSLGFRPEETQYF
J gene: TRBJ2-1; V gene: TRBV9; CDR3 protein: CASMGQGLNEQFF
J gene: TRBJ2-7; V gene: TRBV6-6; CDR3 protein: CASSRPSSPLLYEQYF
J gene: TRBJ2-7; V gene: TRBV4-2; CDR3 protein: CASSQADGAAYEQYF
J gene: TRBJ2-5; V gene: TRBV4-1; CDR3 protein: CASSPKDGYIQETQYF
J gene: TRBJ2-7; V gene: TRBV6-5; CDR3 protein: CASSYSRAAYEQYF
J gene: TRBJ1-1; V gene: TRBV6-5; CDR3 protein: CASSYNGQGNTEAFF
J gene: TRBJ2-2; V gene: TRBV5-1; CDR3 protein: CASSPRVPNTGELFF
J gene: TRBJ2-7; V gene: TRBV29-1; CDR3 protein: CSVLQGAEQYF
J gene: TRBJ1-1; V gene: TRBV27; CDR3 protein: CASSLARQGTEAFF
J gene: TRBJ2-5; V gene: TRBV12-5; CDR3 protein: CASGLVEGYRQETQYF
J gene: TRBJ2-7; V gene: TRBV7-9; CDR3 protein: CASSLWGRTGVDEQYF
J gene: TRBJ2-2; V gene: TRBV19; CDR3 protein: CASSLRTGELFF
J gene: TRBJ1-6; V gene: TRBV7-8; CDR3 protein: CASSLIASSYNSPLHF
J gene: TRBJ2-2; V gene: TRBV7-6; CDR3 protein: CASAQTGEERTGELFF
J gene: TRBJ2-3; V gene: TRBV20-1; CDR3 protein: CSAIAADTQYF
J gene: TRBJ2-5; V gene: TRBV7-9; CDR3 protein: CASSSTSQRYQETQYF
J gene: TRBJ1-5; V gene: TRBV4-1; CDR3 protein: CASAGSHQPQHF
J gene: TRBJ2-5; V gene: TRBV6-4; CDR3 protein: CASSDSAGGTETQYF
J gene: TRBJ2-7; V gene: TRBV27; CDR3 protein: CASSLSGGALAEQYF
J gene: TRBJ1-1; V gene: TRBV7-3; CDR3 protein: CASSLGTVGTEAFF
J gene: TRBJ2-7; V gene: TRBV5-1; CDR3 protein: CASSPGYEQYF
J gene: TRBJ1-5; V gene: TRBV30; CDR3 protein: CAWSPGRGNQPQHF
J gene: TRBJ2-7; V gene: TRBV10-3; CDR3 protein: CAISERDEQYF
J gene: TRBJ2-2; V gene: TRBV6-5; CDR3 protein: CASRQIGELFF
J gene: TRBJ2-3; V gene: TRBV2; CDR3 protein: CASSDYRGQYF
J gene: TRBJ1-4; V gene: TRBV7-9; CDR3 protein: CASSERWGKNEKLFF